This TCR beta chain stems from a study of early T cells in non-severe SARS-CoV-2 infection. Whole-study findings and limits: Anti-spike CD8 specificities were favored by VDJdb matching, whose results missed private and CD4 specificities.

Individual cDNA molecules were tagged with unique molecular identifiers, the study reported. TCRdb re-analysed the 5' RACE reads in MiXCR, keeping a single row per CDR3 protein. The top ten hold more than 7.5% of the sample, which has 43,000 or so distinct CDR3 sequences, less than 8.5% seen once. V was shortened by 8 bases and J by 1 base, with 8 bases between the two germline ends. CDR3 length: 12 amino acids. Germline V gene lookup returns CDR1 MDHEN and CDR2 SYDVKM. As to this clonotype: The antigen remains undetermined.

The chain carries TRBV28 and TRBJ1-2; D possibly corresponds to TRBD1 (5 bases). The sequencing sample was made of whole blood. The receptor comes from an adult who was a healthcare worker with PCR-confirmed SARS-CoV-2 infection or an uninfected control (not recorded which). The chain's CDR3 is CASGGHNYGYTF. CDR3 nucleotides: TGTGCCAGCGGAGGACATAACTATGGCTACACCTTC.